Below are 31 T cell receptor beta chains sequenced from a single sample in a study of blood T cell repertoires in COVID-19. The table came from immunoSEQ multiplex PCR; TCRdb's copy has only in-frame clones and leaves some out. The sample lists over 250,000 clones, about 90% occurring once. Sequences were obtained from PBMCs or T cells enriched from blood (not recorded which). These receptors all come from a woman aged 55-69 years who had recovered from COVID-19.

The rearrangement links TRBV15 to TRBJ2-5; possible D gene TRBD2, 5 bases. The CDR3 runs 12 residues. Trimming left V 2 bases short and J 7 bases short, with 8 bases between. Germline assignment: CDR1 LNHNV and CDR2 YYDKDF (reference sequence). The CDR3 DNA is TGTGCCACCAGCAGAAATCGGGGGACCCAGTACTTC. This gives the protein CATSRNRGTQYF.

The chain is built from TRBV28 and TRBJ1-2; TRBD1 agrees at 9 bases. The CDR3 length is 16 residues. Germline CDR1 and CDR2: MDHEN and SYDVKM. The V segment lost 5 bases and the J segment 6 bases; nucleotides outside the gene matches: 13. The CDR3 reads CASSIRGYRGHNGYTF. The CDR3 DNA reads TGTGCCAGCAGTATAAGAGGGTACAGGGGGCATAATGGCTACACCTTC.

The CDR3 sequence: CASSSTLRGLGTDTQYF. The CDR3 bases are TGTGCCAGCAGCTCCACCCTGAGGGGGTTGGGCACAGATACGCAGTATTTT. The chain employs TRBV11-2 and TRBJ2-3; perhaps TRBD1 as D (6 bases). This CDR3 is 17 amino acids long. Germline CDR1 reads SGHAT; CDR2 reads FQNNGV. Trimming removed 4 bases from V and 1 base from J, with 18 bases in between.

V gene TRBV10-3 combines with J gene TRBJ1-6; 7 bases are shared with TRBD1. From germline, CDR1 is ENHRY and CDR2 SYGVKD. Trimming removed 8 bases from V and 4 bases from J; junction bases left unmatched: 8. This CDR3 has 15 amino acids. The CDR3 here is CAIGPGGRYNSPLHF. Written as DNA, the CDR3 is TGTGCCATCGGGCCAGGGGGTAGATATAATTCACCCCTCCACTTT.

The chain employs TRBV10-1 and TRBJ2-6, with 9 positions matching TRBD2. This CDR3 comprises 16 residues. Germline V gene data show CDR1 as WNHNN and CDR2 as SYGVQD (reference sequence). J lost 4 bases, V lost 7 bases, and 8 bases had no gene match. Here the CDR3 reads CASTNTSGLGANVLTF. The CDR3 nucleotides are TGCGCCAGCACCAATACTAGCGGGCTCGGGGCCAACGTCCTGACTTTC.

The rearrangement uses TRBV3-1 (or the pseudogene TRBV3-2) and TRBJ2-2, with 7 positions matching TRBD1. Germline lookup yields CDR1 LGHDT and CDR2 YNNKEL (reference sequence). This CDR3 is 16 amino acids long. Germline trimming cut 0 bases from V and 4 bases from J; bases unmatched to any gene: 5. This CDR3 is CASSQEGAGGTGELFF. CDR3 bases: TGTGCCAGCAGCCAAGAGGGGGCAGGGGGCACCGGGGAGCTGTTTTTT.

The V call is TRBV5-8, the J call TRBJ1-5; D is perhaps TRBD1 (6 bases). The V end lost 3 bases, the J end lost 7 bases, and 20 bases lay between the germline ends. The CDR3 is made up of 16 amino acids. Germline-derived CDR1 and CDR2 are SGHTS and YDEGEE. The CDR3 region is CASSWVVGAFRQPQHF. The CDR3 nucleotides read TGTGCCAGCAGCTGGGTGGTGGGGGCATTCAGGCAGCCCCAGCATTTT.

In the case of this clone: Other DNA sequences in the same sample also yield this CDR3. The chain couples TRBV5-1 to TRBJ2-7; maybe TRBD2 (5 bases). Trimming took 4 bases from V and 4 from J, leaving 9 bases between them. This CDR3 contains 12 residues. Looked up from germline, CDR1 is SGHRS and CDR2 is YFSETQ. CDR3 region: CASSPGLYEQYF. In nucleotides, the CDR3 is TGCGCCAGCAGCCCCGGACTTTACGAGCAGTACTTC. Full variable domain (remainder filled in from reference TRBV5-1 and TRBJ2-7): KAGVTQTPRYLIKTRGQQVTLSCSPISGHRSVSWYQQTPGQGLQFLFEYFSETQRNKGNFPGRFSGRQFSNSRSEMNVSTLELGDSALYLCASSPGLYEQYFGPGTRLTVT.

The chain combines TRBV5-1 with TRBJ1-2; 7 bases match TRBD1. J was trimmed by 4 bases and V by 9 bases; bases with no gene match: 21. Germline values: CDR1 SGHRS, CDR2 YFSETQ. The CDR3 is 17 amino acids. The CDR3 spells CATGPHPASGQLYGYTF. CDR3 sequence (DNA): TGCGCCACCGGCCCTCACCCCGCGTCGGGACAGCTCTATGGCTACACCTTC.

The DNA of the CDR3 is TGTGCCATCAGGGACAGGGGAGAGTCACCCCTCCACTTT. Protein sequence: CAIRDRGESPLHF. The chain uses TRBV10-3 and TRBJ1-6; 9 positions match TRBD1. Trimming removed 6 bases from V and 10 bases from J; junction bases left unmatched: 4. Germline loops: CDR1 ENHRY, CDR2 SYGVKD. The CDR3 is 13 amino acids.

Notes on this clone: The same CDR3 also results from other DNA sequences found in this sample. CDR3 sequence: CASSESRGSSYNEQFF. The CDR3 DNA reads TGCGCCAGCAGTGAGTCCCGCGGGAGCTCCTACAATGAGCAGTTCTTC. The chain has TRBV10-1 and TRBJ2-1; TRBD2 aligns across 7 bases. This CDR3 spans 16 amino acids. The V segment lost 0 bases and the J segment 0 bases; nucleotides outside the gene matches: 2. CDR1 and CDR2 from the germline V gene are WNHNN and SYGVQD (reference sequence).

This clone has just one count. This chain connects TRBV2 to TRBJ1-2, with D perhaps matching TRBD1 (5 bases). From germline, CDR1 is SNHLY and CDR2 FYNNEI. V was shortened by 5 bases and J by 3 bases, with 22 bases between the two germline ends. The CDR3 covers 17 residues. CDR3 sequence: CASSQPPTGERYYGYTF. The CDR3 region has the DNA TGTGCCAGCAGTCAGCCCCCCACAGGAGAGAGGTACTATGGCTACACCTTC.

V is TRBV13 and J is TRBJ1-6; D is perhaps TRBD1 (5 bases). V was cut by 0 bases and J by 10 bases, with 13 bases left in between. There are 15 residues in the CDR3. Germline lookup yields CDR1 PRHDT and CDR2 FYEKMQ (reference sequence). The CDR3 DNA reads TGTGCCAGCAGCTTAGGCAGGGCGTTGGTCTCACCCCTCCACTTT. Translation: CASSLGRALVSPLHF. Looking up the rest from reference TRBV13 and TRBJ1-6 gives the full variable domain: AAGVIQSPRHLIKEKRETATLKCYPIPRHDTVYWYQQGPGQDPQFLISFYEKMQSDKGSIPDRFSAQQFSDYHSELNMSSLELGDSALYFCASSLGRALVSPLHFGNGTRLTVT.

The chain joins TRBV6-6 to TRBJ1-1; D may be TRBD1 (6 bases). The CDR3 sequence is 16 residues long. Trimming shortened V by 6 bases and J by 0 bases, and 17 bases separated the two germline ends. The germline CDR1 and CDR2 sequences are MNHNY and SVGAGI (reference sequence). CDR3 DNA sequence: TGTGCCAGCAGGAACCCACGAGGGGACATGAACACTGAAGCTTTCTTT. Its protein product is CASRNPRGDMNTEAFF.

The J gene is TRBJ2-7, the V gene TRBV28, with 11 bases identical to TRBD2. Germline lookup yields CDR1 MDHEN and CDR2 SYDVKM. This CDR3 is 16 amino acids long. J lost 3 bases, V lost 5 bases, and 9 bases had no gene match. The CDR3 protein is CASSPTSSGRFYEQYF. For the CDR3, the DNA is TGTGCCAGCAGTCCAACCTCTAGCGGGAGGTTCTACGAGCAGTACTTC.

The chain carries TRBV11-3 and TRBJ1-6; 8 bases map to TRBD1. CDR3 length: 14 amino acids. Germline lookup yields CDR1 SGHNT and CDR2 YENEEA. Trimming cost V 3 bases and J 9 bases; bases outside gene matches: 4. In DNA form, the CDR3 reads TGTGCCAGCAGCTTCGGACAGGGAGGTTCACCCCTCCACTTT. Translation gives CASSFGQGGSPLHF.

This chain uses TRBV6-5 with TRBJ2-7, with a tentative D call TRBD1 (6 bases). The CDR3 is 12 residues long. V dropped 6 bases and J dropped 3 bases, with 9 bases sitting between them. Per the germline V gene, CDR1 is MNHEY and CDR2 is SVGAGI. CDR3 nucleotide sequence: TGTGCCAGCAGCATAGGGGGCTACGAGCAGTACTTC. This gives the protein CASSIGGYEQYF.

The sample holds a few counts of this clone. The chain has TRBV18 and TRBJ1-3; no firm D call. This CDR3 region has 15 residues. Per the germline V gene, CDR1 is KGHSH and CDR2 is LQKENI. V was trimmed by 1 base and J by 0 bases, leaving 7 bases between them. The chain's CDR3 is CASSPRRGSGNTIYF. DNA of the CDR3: TGTGCCAGCTCACCACGACGGGGCTCTGGAAACACCATATATTTT. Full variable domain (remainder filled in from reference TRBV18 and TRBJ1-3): NAGVMQNPRHLVRRRGQEARLRCSPMKGHSHVYWYRQLPEEGLKFMVYLQKENIIDESGMPKERFSAEFPKEGPSILRIQQVVRGDSAAYFCASSPRRGSGNTIYFGEGSWLTVV.

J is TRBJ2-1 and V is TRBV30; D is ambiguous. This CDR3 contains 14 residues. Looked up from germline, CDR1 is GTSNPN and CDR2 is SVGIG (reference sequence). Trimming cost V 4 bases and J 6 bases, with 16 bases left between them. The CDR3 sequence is CAWTPSLTPNEQFF. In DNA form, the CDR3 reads TGTGCCTGGACCCCCTCCTTGACTCCCAATGAGCAGTTCTTC.

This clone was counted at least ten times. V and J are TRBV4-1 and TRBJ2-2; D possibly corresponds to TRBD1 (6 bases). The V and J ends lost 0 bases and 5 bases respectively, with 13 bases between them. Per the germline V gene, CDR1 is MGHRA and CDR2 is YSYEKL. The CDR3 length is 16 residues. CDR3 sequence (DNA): TGCGCCAGCAGCCAAGAGGGGGCGAGGTCGACCGGGGAGCTGTTTTTT. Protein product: CASSQEGARSTGELFF.

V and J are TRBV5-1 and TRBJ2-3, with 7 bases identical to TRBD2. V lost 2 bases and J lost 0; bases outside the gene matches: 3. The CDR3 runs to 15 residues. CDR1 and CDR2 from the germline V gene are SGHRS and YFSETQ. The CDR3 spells CASSFSGVSTDTQYF. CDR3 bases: TGCGCCAGCAGCTTCAGCGGGGTTAGCACAGATACGCAGTATTTT.

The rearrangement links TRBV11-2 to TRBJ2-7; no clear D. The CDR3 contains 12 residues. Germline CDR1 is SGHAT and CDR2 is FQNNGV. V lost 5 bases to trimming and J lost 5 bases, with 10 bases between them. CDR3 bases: TGTGCCAGCAGCCCTACCCTACACGAGCAGTACTTC. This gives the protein CASSPTLHEQYF.

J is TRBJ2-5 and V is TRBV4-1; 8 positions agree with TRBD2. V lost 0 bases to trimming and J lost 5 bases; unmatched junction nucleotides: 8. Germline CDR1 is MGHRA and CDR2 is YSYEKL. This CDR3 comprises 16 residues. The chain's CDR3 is CASSQDLGGATETQYF. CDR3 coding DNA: TGCGCCAGCAGCCAAGATCTCGGGGGGGCCACGGAGACCCAGTACTTC.

CDR3 amino acids: CATSQAGPQETQYF. The CDR3 DNA reads as TGTGCCACCAGTCAAGCGGGTCCCCAAGAGACCCAGTACTTC. The chain has TRBV24-1 and TRBJ2-5, with D perhaps TRBD2 (6 bases). The germline CDR1 and CDR2 sequences are KGHDR and SFDVKD. The CDR3 is 14 amino acids. Trimming pared 6 bases from V and 1 base from J, leaving 11 bases between.

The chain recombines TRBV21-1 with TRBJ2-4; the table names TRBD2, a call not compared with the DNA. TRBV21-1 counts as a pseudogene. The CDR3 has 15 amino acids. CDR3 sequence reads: CASSKEQRAKNIQYF. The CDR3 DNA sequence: TGTGCCAGCAGCAAAGAACAGAGGGCAAAAAACATTCAGTACTTC.

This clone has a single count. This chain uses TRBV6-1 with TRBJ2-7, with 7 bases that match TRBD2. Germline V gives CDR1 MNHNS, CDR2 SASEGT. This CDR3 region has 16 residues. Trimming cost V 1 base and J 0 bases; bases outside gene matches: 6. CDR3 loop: CASSEVASGPSYEQYF. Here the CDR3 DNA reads TGTGCCAGCAGTGAAGTGGCTAGCGGACCCTCCTACGAGCAGTACTTC.

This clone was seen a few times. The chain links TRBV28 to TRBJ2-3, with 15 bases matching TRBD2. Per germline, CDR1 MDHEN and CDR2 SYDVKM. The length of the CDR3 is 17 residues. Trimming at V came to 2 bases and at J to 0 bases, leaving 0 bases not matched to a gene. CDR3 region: CASSLGLAGGSTDTQYF. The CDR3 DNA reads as TGTGCCAGCAGTTTAGGACTAGCGGGAGGGAGCACAGATACGCAGTATTTT.

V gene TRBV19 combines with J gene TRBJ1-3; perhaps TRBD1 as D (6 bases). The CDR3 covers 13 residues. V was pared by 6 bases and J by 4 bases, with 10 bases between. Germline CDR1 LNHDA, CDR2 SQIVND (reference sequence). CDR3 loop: CASRATGGNTIYF. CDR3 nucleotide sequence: TGTGCCAGTAGAGCGACAGGAGGAAACACCATATATTTT.

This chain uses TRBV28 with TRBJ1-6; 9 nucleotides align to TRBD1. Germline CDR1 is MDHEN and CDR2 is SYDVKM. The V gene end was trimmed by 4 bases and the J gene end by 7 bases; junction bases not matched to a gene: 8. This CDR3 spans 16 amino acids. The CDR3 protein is CASSSQGASGNSPLHF. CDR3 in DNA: TGTGCCAGCAGTTCACAGGGGGCGTCGGGGAATTCACCCCTCCACTTT.

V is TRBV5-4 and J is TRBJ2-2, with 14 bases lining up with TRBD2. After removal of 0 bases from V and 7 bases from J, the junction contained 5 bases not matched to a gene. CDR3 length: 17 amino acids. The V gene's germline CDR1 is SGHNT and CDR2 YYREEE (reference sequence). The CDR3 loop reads CASSLGGLAGEVGELFF. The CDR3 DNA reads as TGTGCCAGCAGCTTGGGGGGACTAGCGGGAGAGGTCGGGGAGCTGTTTTTT.

CDR3: CASSLHYEQYF. The CDR3 DNA reads TGTGCCAGCAGCTTACACTACGAGCAGTACTTC. This rearrangement joins TRBV13 to TRBJ2-7; D not certain. The germline gives CDR1 PRHDT, CDR2 FYEKMQ (reference sequence). This CDR3 spans 11 amino acids. V was cut by 2 bases and J by 3 bases, with 2 bases left in between.